The sequence of this T cell receptor (beta chain) was determined in a study of beta chain features in type 1 diabetes. Study findings and constraints: Across all four CD4+ subsets, people with type 1 diabetes showed modestly shorter TCRB CDR3s.

The V end was cut by 4 bases, the J end by 12 bases, with 10 bases between. CDR1 SEHNR and CDR2 FQNEAQ come from the germline V gene (reference sequence). This CDR3 region has 12 residues. This clone was seen only a few times. Its antigen is unknown. The whole isolated RNA underwent reverse transcription, so sequencing captured expressed TCRB transcripts. Sequencing was performed with immunoSEQ multiplex PCR; in TCRdb, only in-frame clones are kept and a portion is missing. The table includes about 740,000 clones, around 15% detected once. The sample consisted of naive CD4+ T cells from blood. The origin of this receptor is a man younger than 35 with type 1 diabetes. The chain carries TRBV7-9 and TRBJ1-6; D is possibly TRBD1 (6 bases). The CDR3 region has the DNA TGTGCCAGCAGCTCCTCGACAGGACCCCTCCACTTT. Translated: CASSSSTGPLHF.